The clone carrying this T cell receptor (beta chain) has a count of ten or more. Its antigen is not identified. The germline V gene encodes CDR1 SGHTA and CDR2 FQGNSA. The V gene lost 7 bases and the J gene lost 6 bases, with 15 bases spanning the gap. The CDR3 spans 13 residues. This sample was taken from a study of T cells in Graves' hyperthyroidism and ophthalmopathy. Overall study results and limits: In blood, most of the thyroid clonotypes expanded above 0.001 were also present.

TCR beta CDR3 regions were amplified from RNA. Researchers ran a first-round RT-PCR on the TCR CDR3 using the HTBI primer set. TCRdb processed the multiplex PCR reads anew with MiXCR; each CDR3 protein has one entry. The sample holds 400,000 to 600,000 distinct CDR3 sequences, 15% to 20% seen once. The sequenced material came from blood. The chain is built from TRBV7-2 and TRBJ2-5; D is perhaps TRBD1 or TRBD2 (6 bases each). The receptor was isolated from a woman in her twenties or thirties with Graves' ophthalmopathy. CDR3 region: CASIGRGQKTQYF. Here the CDR3 DNA reads TGTGCCAGCATCGGACGGGGGCAGAAGACCCAGTACTTC.